This T cell receptor (beta chain) originates from a study of T cells expressing NK-cell markers. Overall study context: Out of eight donors sequenced, seven tested HCMV-seropositive and the remaining one seronegative. Study-wide results and caveats: A handful of donors showed these clonotypes also leading the CD3+CD56-NKG2C+ fraction.

Germline V CDR1 and CDR2: DFQATT, SNEGSKA (reference sequence). The CDR3 runs 16 residues. Libraries used 5'RACE template switching adding universal primer site and UMIs. With the 5' RACE reads reprocessed, TCRdb shows one record per CDR3 protein and no DNA. In all, the sample yields a few hundred thousand distinct CDR3 sequences. Concerning this clonotype: Its antigen remains unknown.

The TCR originated in a woman between 45 and 65 years old in good health. Sequences were obtained from blood T cells: a sorted CD56 or NKG2C T cell subset, CD4+ or CD8+ T cells, or bulk PBMC T cells (not recorded which). The J gene is TRBJ2-1, the V gene TRBV20-1; the TCRdb D gene call, TRBD2, has no DNA to confirm it. The CDR3 spells CSAPSVPGLQRNEQFF.